One and the same sample provided the 32 T cell receptor beta chains below, sequenced in a study of regulatory T cells in long-lasting Graves disease. The time point denotes: newly diagnosed GD, antithyroid drugs for less than 3 months. From PBMCs, RNA was extracted and then used to make the TCR library. To make TCR beta libraries, researchers used iRepertoire HTBI primers and Arm-PCR of CDR3 regions. Using its own MiXCR run on the multiplex PCR reads, TCRdb lists one record per CDR3 protein. Of about 220,000 distinct CDR3 sequences detected, about 19% appear once; the ten largest clones hold approximately 10%. These data were also reused for a study on T cells in Graves' hyperthyroidism and ophthalmopathy.

Sequenced here: peripheral blood mononuclear cells (PBMCs), sampled at new diagnosis, from a patient treated with antithyroid drugs. The origin of the receptors is a woman aged 30 to 39 with Graves disease.

In this sample, this clonotype turned up many times. The V call is TRBV24-1, the J call TRBJ1-2, with 9 nucleotides matching TRBD1. Germline V gene lookup returns CDR1 KGHDR and CDR2 SFDVKD. The CDR3 runs to 14 residues. The junction had 5 bases not matched to a gene; V was cut back by 7 bases and J by 3 bases. This CDR3 is CATSKTGGDYGYTF. The CDR3 nucleotides read TGTGCCACCAGCAAGACAGGGGGGGACTATGGCTACACCTTC.

This clonotype was recorded many times. J is TRBJ1-2 and V is TRBV11-1; D remains unclear. The CDR3 has 14 residues. Germline CDR1 reads SGHAT; CDR2 reads FQDESV (reference sequence). The ends were cut back, 2 bases at V and 3 bases at J, with 10 bases in the middle. The CDR3 loop reads CASSLRPVDYGYTF. CDR3 nucleotides: TGTGCCAGCAGCTTAAGGCCGGTGGACTATGGCTACACCTTC. Full variable domain (rest looked up from reference TRBV11-1 and TRBJ1-2): EAEVAQSPRYKITEKSQAVAFWCDPISGHATLYWYRQILGQGPELLVQFQDESVVDDSQLPKDRFSAERLKGVDSTLKIQPAELGDSAMYLCASSLRPVDYGYTFGSGTRLTVV.

This clonotype has ten or more counts. DNA for the CDR3: TGCAGTGCTCATTTGGCCCGGACAGGGGCAACGTACGAGCAGTACTTC. Protein sequence: CSAHLARTGATYEQYF. This chain connects TRBV20-1 to TRBJ2-7, with TRBD1 identical over 9 bases. Germline lookup yields CDR1 DFQATT and CDR2 SNEGSKA (reference sequence). Unmatched junction bases numbered 15, after V lost 5 bases and J lost 4 bases. This CDR3 is 16 amino acids long.

This clonotype was recorded many times. V is TRBV11-2 and J is TRBJ1-2; D not certain. The V and J ends lost 1 base and 10 bases respectively, with 16 bases between them. CDR3 size: 14 residues. In germline, CDR1 is SGHAT, CDR2 FQNNGV. In nucleotides, the CDR3 is TGTGCCAGCAGCTTAGGCCTTGGGGAAGGCCCCTACACCTTC. It translates to CASSLGLGEGPYTF.

There are many counts of this clonotype. The chain employs TRBV5-5 and TRBJ2-1; 12 bases are shared with TRBD2. The J segment lost 8 bases and the V segment lost 2 bases, leaving 2 bases of the junction unmatched. Per the germline V gene, CDR1 is SGHKS and CDR2 is YYEKEE (reference sequence). The CDR3 loop spans 14 amino acids. CDR3 loop: CASSLTSGRHEQFF. CDR3 coding DNA: TGTGCCAGCAGCTTAACTAGCGGGAGGCATGAGCAGTTCTTC.

Regarding this clonotype: Only one base separates this from a far larger clonotype, so it likely reflects a read error. The CDR3 does not end in the conserved phenylalanine or tryptophan, so this is likely a read error. The V call is TRBV5-5, the J call TRBJ2-1; the match to TRBD2 covers 7 bases. CDR3 length equals 14 residues. The V and J ends lost 5 bases and 9 bases, in that order; junction bases with no gene match: 11. Germline V gene data show CDR1 as SGHKS and CDR2 as YYEKEE (reference sequence). Here the CDR3 DNA reads TGTGCCAGCAGTTTGATTCCAGCGGGGTGTGAGCAGTTCTAC. Translation gives CASSLIPAGCEQFY.

At least ten counts were recorded for this clonotype. The genes are TRBV2 and TRBJ2-7; 7 bases match TRBD2. With 9 bases clipped from V and 7 bases from J, the junction kept 15 bases outside the gene matches. The CDR3 spans 14 residues. Germline assignment: CDR1 SNHLY and CDR2 FYNNEI. The CDR3 bases are TGTGCCAGTTATCTAGCGGAGGGATGGTCAGAGCAGTACTTC. This translates into CASYLAEGWSEQYF.

This chain links TRBV6-2 or TRBV6-3 with TRBJ2-7; D is unresolved. The CDR3 is made up of 11 amino acids. V was pared by 5 bases and J by 9 bases, with 11 bases between. Germline V gene sequence: CDR1 MNHEY, CDR2 SVGEGT. CDR3 residues: CASSEDIAQYF. CDR3 nucleotide sequence: TGTGCCAGCAGTGAAGACATCGCGCAGTACTTC.

The V and J genes are TRBV2 and TRBJ1-5; D is undetermined. Germline assignment: CDR1 SNHLY and CDR2 FYNNEI. V lost 6 bases, J lost 1 base, and 16 bases lay in between. The CDR3 is 16 amino acids. Here the CDR3 reads CASSLVGGRSNQPQHF. The CDR3 region has the DNA TGTGCCAGCAGCTTAGTGGGAGGGAGAAGCAATCAGCCCCAGCATTTT. The full variable domain, with the rest looked up from reference TRBV2 and TRBJ1-5, is EPEVTQTPSHQVTQMGQEVILRCVPISNHLYFYWYRQILGQKVEFLVSFYNNEISEKSEIFDDQFSVERPDGSNFTLKIRSTKLEDSAMYFCASSLVGGRSNQPQHFGDGTRLSIL.

This clonotype was recorded at least ten times. V usage is TRBV18 and J usage is TRBJ2-1; 11 nucleotides line up with TRBD2. This CDR3 contains 15 residues. Trimming took 2 bases from V and 5 from J; bases not matched to a gene: 2. In germline, CDR1 is KGHSH, CDR2 LQKENI. CDR3 sequence: CASSPILAGDNEQFF. CDR3 coding DNA: TGTGCCAGCTCACCAATACTAGCGGGGGACAATGAGCAGTTCTTC.

This clonotype was detected ten times or more. V gene TRBV20-1 combines with J gene TRBJ1-1; TRBD1 aligns across 7 bases. The CDR3 totals 13 residues. The V gene end was trimmed by 3 bases and the J gene end by 3 bases; junction bases not matched to a gene: 4. CDR1 is DFQATT and CDR2 is SNEGSKA in the germline V gene (reference sequence). The CDR3 nucleotides are TGCAGTGCTAGCCGGGACAGTTACACTGAAGCTTTCTTT. The encoded protein is CSASRDSYTEAFF.

This clonotype was picked up many times. The chain employs TRBV9 and TRBJ1-1, with D possibly being TRBD1 (6 bases). Germline loops: CDR1 SGDLS, CDR2 YYNGEE. V was pared by 7 bases and J by 0 bases, with 16 bases between. The CDR3 length is 15 residues. In nucleotides, the CDR3 is TGTGCCAGCGTTAACGCGGGGGCCATGAACACTGAAGCTTTCTTT. Translation gives CASVNAGAMNTEAFF.

This clonotype was seen more than once but under ten times. This chain connects TRBV4-1 to TRBJ2-1; D is ambiguous. The germline V and J ends were trimmed by 3 bases and 0 bases, with 18 bases remaining between them. The CDR3 is 18 residues long. From germline, CDR1 is MGHRA and CDR2 YSYEKL. In DNA, the CDR3 is TGCGCCAGCAGCCATCATCCGGCAGCCGCTGCCTCCTACAATGAGCAGTTCTTC. It is translated as CASSHHPAAAASYNEQFF.

This clonotype was observed a handful of times. The J gene is TRBJ1-2, the V gene TRBV7-3, with D unclear. The CDR3 extends over 13 amino acids. Germline values: CDR1 SGHTA, CDR2 FQGTGA. V lost 8 bases and J 7 bases, leaving 17 bases between the germline ends. The CDR3: CASSLIAGIGYTF. The DNA for the CDR3 is TGTGCCAGCTCCCTGATAGCCGGTATTGGCTACACCTTC.

This clonotype was detected ten times or more. The CDR3: CASSAYEDQPQHF. The CDR3 DNA reads TGTGCCAGCAGTGCCTATGAGGATCAGCCCCAGCATTTT. This chain connects TRBV6-1 to TRBJ1-5; the D is unclear. This CDR3 has 13 residues. Looked up from germline, CDR1 is MNHNS and CDR2 is SASEGT. V dropped 4 bases and J dropped 5 bases, with 9 bases sitting between them.

This clonotype was recorded a few times. This rearrangement joins TRBV27 to TRBJ2-2; 10 bases fit TRBD2. Germline V gene data show CDR1 as MNHEY and CDR2 as SMNVEV (reference sequence). J lost 6 bases, V lost 3 bases, and 7 bases had no gene match. The length of the CDR3 is 16 residues. CDR3 region: CASSLGSGGAPGELFF. The DNA of the CDR3 is TGTGCCAGCAGTTTGGGAAGCGGGGGGGCCCCCGGGGAGCTGTTTTTT.

This clonotype was seen ten or more times. The V call is TRBV28, the J call TRBJ1-6; D uncertain. CDR3 length: 14 residues. Germline V gives CDR1 MDHEN, CDR2 SYDVKM. V gave up 6 bases and J gave up 6 bases, with 12 bases separating them. This CDR3 is CASSPFTTNSPLHF. For the CDR3, the DNA is TGTGCCAGCAGCCCCTTTACTACTAATTCACCCCTCCACTTT.

The V and J genes are TRBV15 and TRBJ2-7; 8 bases fit TRBD2. The junction had 6 bases not matched to a gene; V was cut back by 0 bases and J by 2 bases. The CDR3 sequence is 16 residues long. Per the germline V gene, CDR1 is LNHNV and CDR2 is YYDKDF (reference sequence). In nucleotides, the CDR3 is TGTGCCACCAGCAGAGAGGAGACTAGCGTTACCTACGAGCAGTACTTC. As protein: CATSREETSVTYEQYF.

The table lists this clonotype with a count of one. The J gene is TRBJ1-2, the V gene TRBV29-1; D is possibly TRBD1 (5 bases). There are 13 residues in the CDR3. Germline lookup yields CDR1 SQVTM and CDR2 ANQGSEA. V was clipped by 4 bases and J by 7 bases, with 16 bases between them. For the CDR3, the DNA is TGCAGCGTTGTTCCGACGGAGGGGCCTGGCTACACCTTC. Its protein is CSVVPTEGPGYTF.

This clonotype was picked up many times. The V call is TRBV19, the J call TRBJ2-7, with a weak D call TRBD2 (5 bases). The germline V and J ends were trimmed by 8 bases and 0 bases, with 14 bases remaining between them. Germline values: CDR1 LNHDA, CDR2 SQIVND (reference sequence). The CDR3 spans 14 residues. CDR3 nucleotide sequence: TGTGCCAGTCAGAGGACTTATAGCTCCTACGAGCAGTACTTC. Its translation is CASQRTYSSYEQYF.

This clonotype was seen many times. V and J are TRBV6-2 or TRBV6-3 and TRBJ2-1, with 8 bases fitting TRBD1. The CDR3 spans 14 residues. Germline V gives CDR1 MNHEY, CDR2 SVGEGT. Unmatched junction bases numbered 1, after V lost 2 bases and J lost 4 bases. In nucleotides, the CDR3 is TGTGCCAGCAGTTACCGGACAGGGTACAATGAGCAGTTCTTC. Residues: CASSYRTGYNEQFF.

This clonotype was picked up many times. The genes are TRBV4-1 and TRBJ2-2, with 8 positions matching TRBD2. This CDR3 has 16 amino acids. Germline CDR1 and CDR2: MGHRA and YSYEKL. Trimming at V came to 2 bases and at J to 3 bases, leaving 5 bases not matched to a gene. CDR3 coding DNA: TGCGCCAGCAGCCAATCCAGCGGGAGCGACACCGGGGAGCTGTTTTTT. Residues: CASSQSSGSDTGELFF.

This clonotype was recorded at least ten times. This chain's CDR3 is CASSLAFRQGLGSPLHF. CDR3 in DNA: TGTGCCAGCAGTTTAGCATTCCGACAGGGTCTAGGATCACCCCTCCACTTT. This sequence joins TRBV12-3 or TRBV12-4 and TRBJ1-6; the match to TRBD1 covers 7 bases. Trimming removed 0 bases from V and 10 bases from J; junction bases left unmatched: 12. CDR3 size: 17 residues.

The rearrangement uses TRBV7-2 and TRBJ2-1, with TRBD1 as a possible D gene (5 bases). The CDR3 length is 13 residues. The germline V and J ends were trimmed by 4 bases and 5 bases, with 9 bases remaining between them. Germline V gives CDR1 SGHTA, CDR2 FQGNSA. In DNA, the CDR3 is TGTGCCAGCAGCTCATCCAGGGACAATGAGCAGTTCTTC. Protein sequence: CASSSSRDNEQFF.

This clonotype appeared many times. The rearrangement joins TRBV11-2 to TRBJ2-5, with 10 bases matching TRBD2. V lost 4 bases and J lost 1; bases outside the gene matches: 3. CDR3 length equals 15 residues. Germline V gives CDR1 SGHAT, CDR2 FQNNGV. The CDR3 spells CASSSIAGGQETQYF. In nucleotides, the CDR3 is TGTGCCAGCAGCTCTATAGCGGGGGGCCAAGAGACCCAGTACTTC.

This clonotype was observed at least ten times. V is TRBV6-5 and J is TRBJ1-2, with TRBD1 matching 7 bases. The CDR3 is 17 residues long. CDR1 and CDR2 (germline): MNHEY, SVGAGI. The ends lost 3 bases at V and 1 base at J; junction bases unmatched: 11. The CDR3 DNA is TGTGCCAGCAGTTATCCCCTCGAGGGACAGCTTAACTATGGCTACACCTTC. Protein product: CASSYPLEGQLNYGYTF.

J is TRBJ1-1 and V is TRBV28, with D uncertain. This CDR3 has 11 amino acids. Germline assignment: CDR1 MDHEN and CDR2 SYDVKM. V lost 3 bases to trimming and J lost 10 bases, with 9 bases between them. The CDR3 reads CASSFRGRAFF. CDR3 sequence (DNA): TGTGCCAGCAGTTTCCGTGGAAGAGCTTTCTTT. The full variable domain, its missing parts supplied by reference TRBV28 and TRBJ1-1, is DVKVTQSSRYLVKRTGEKVFLECVQDMDHENMFWYRQDPGLGLRLIYFSYDVKMKEKGDIPEGYSVSREKKERFSLILESASTNQTSMYLCASSFRGRAFFGQGTRLTVV.

This clonotype was seen only a few times. The chain is built from TRBV20-1 and TRBJ1-5, with TRBD1 matching over 8 bases. Looked up from germline, CDR1 is DFQATT and CDR2 is SNEGSKA (reference sequence). This CDR3 has 16 amino acids. V lost 0 bases to trimming and J lost 2 bases; unmatched junction nucleotides: 6. DNA for the CDR3: TGCAGTGCTAGAGACCCACAGGGGGTAGGCAATCAGCCCCAGCATTTT. This sequence encodes CSARDPQGVGNQPQHF.

In its sample, this clonotype was seen many times. The chain combines TRBV20-1 with TRBJ2-7, with 7 bases matching TRBD2. Per germline, CDR1 DFQATT and CDR2 SNEGSKA (reference sequence). V gave up 0 bases and J gave up 2 bases; unmatched junction bases: 4. The CDR3 is made up of 14 amino acids. The CDR3 region is CSAREGRATYEQYF. The CDR3 nucleotides read TGCAGTGCTAGAGAAGGGAGGGCCACCTACGAGCAGTACTTC.

This clonotype was picked up many times. The V call is TRBV5-1, the J call TRBJ1-6, with 9 bases fitting TRBD1. Germline CDR1 reads SGHRS; CDR2 reads YFSETQ. With V trimmed by 0 bases and J by 10 bases, 8 bases remained unmatched. The CDR3 runs to 16 residues. CDR3 bases: TGCGCCAGCAGCTTGGAAGGACAGGGGATAGGGTCACCCCTCCACTTT. Translated: CASSLEGQGIGSPLHF.

At least ten counts were recorded for this clonotype. CDR3 in DNA: TGTGCCAGCTCATCACAGGGAGGAGATACGCAGTATTTT. This sequence encodes CASSSQGGDTQYF. The genes are TRBV18 and TRBJ2-3, with D perhaps being TRBD1 or TRBD2 (6 bases each). Trimming removed 5 bases from V and 5 bases from J, with 11 bases in between. CDR1 is KGHSH and CDR2 is LQKENI in the germline V gene. CDR3 length: 13 amino acids. The full variable domain, completed using reference TRBV18 and TRBJ2-3, is NAGVMQNPRHLVRRRGQEARLRCSPMKGHSHVYWYRQLPEEGLKFMVYLQKENIIDESGMPKERFSAEFPKEGPSILRIQQVVRGDSAAYFCASSSQGGDTQYFGPGTRLTVL.

This clonotype was seen ten or more times. The CDR3 DNA reads TGTGCCAGCAGTTACTCTGAGACGGTCGCGAACACCGGGGAGCTGTTTTTT. This translates into CASSYSETVANTGELFF. The chain couples TRBV6-5 to TRBJ2-2; D is unclear. The ends were cut back, 0 bases at V and 0 bases at J, with 11 bases in the middle. This CDR3 is built from 17 residues. Germline CDR1 reads MNHEY; CDR2 reads SVGAGI.